These 24 T cell receptor beta chains were all obtained from the same sample, sequenced in a study of T cell responses to AZD1222 COVID-19 vaccine. TCRdb keeps only in-frame clones here, not all; method: immunoSEQ multiplex PCR. The repertoire holds 100,000 to 130,000 clones, around 92% seen once, with 5.5% to 8% in the top ten. Material: peripheral blood, obtained on day 0 of AZD1222 vaccination. The source is an adult in good health.

This chain joins TRBV5-1 and TRBJ2-1; TRBD1 agrees at 7 bases. The trim removed 1 base at V and 9 bases at J, leaving 4 bases unmatched. The CDR3 covers 13 residues. Per the germline V gene, CDR1 is SGHRS and CDR2 is YFSETQ. CDR3 sequence reads: CASSLLRDSEQFF. As DNA, the CDR3 is TGCGCCAGCAGCTTGCTCCGGGACAGTGAGCAGTTCTTC.

The chain combines TRBV3-1 (or the pseudogene TRBV3-2) with TRBJ2-7; D unresolved. The germline V gene has CDR1 LGHDT and CDR2 YNNKEL (reference sequence). The CDR3 sequence is 12 residues long. V gave up 4 bases and J gave up 3 bases, with 7 bases separating them. DNA for the CDR3: TGTGCCAGCAGCCCAAGATACTACGAGCAGTACTTC. Amino acids: CASSPRYYEQYF.

The rearrangement joins TRBV28 to TRBJ1-5; D not resolved. The CDR3 covers 17 residues. V lost 5 bases, J lost 3 bases, and 20 bases lay in between. Looked up from germline, CDR1 is MDHEN and CDR2 is SYDVKM. This CDR3 reads CASSLSGRPRVNQPQHF. The CDR3 coding sequence is TGTGCCAGCAGTCTCTCAGGACGGCCTCGGGTCAATCAGCCCCAGCATTTT.

The chain recombines TRBV18 with TRBJ2-5; 14 nucleotides match TRBD2. Germline values: CDR1 KGHSH, CDR2 LQKENI. The CDR3 sequence is 17 residues long. With V trimmed by 3 bases and J by 3 bases, 6 bases remained unmatched. The CDR3 region has the DNA TGTGCCAGCTCACCTTACACGACTAGCGGGAGGGAAGAGACCCAGTACTTC. It yields the protein CASSPYTTSGREETQYF.

A note on this clone: One end of the junction fails to match germline, which may point to a read error. The rearrangement joins TRBV5-5 to TRBJ2-1; tentative D call: TRBD2 (5 bases). Germline CDR1 reads SGHKS; CDR2 reads YYEKEE (reference sequence). The CDR3 loop spans 14 amino acids. DNA for the CDR3: TGTGCCAGCAGCTTGACTAGGCCCTACGATGAGCAGTTCTTC. Its translation is CASSLTRPYDEQFF.

The chain combines TRBV28 with TRBJ1-2; tentatively, D is TRBD1 (5 bases). CDR1 is MDHEN and CDR2 is SYDVKM in the germline V gene. The CDR3 spans 13 residues. V lost 2 bases to trimming and J lost 4 bases, with 8 bases between them. CDR3 bases: TGTGCCAGCAGTTTAGAACAGGCCTATGGCTACACCTTC. Its protein product is CASSLEQAYGYTF.

This chain joins TRBV4-2 and TRBJ2-7; 7 nucleotides line up with TRBD2. Trimming at V came to 2 bases and at J to 0 bases, leaving 4 bases not matched to a gene. The CDR3 totals 15 residues. In germline, CDR1 is LGHNA, CDR2 YNFKEQ. This CDR3 reads CASSQSGEGSYEQYF. The CDR3 nucleotides are TGTGCCAGCAGCCAATCGGGGGAGGGCTCCTACGAGCAGTACTTC.

The chain is built from TRBV5-1 and TRBJ2-2, with 7 bases that match TRBD1. Germline V gene data show CDR1 as SGHRS and CDR2 as YFSETQ. Losses at the gene ends were 1 base for V and 3 bases for J; bases not matched to a gene: 3. The CDR3 totals 15 residues. CDR3 in amino acids: CASSLTGADTGELFF. In DNA, the CDR3 is TGCGCCAGCAGCTTGACAGGGGCGGACACCGGGGAGCTGTTTTTT.

V is TRBV30 and J is TRBJ1-1; 7 bases are shared with TRBD1. Germline-derived CDR1 and CDR2 are GTSNPN and SVGIG (reference sequence). The J segment lost 0 bases and the V segment lost 5 bases, leaving 3 bases of the junction unmatched. The CDR3 loop spans 13 amino acids. CDR3 sequence (DNA): TGTGCCTGGGAGGGACAGATGAACACTGAAGCTTTCTTT. This sequence encodes CAWEGQMNTEAFF. Full variable domain (rest looked up from reference TRBV30 and TRBJ1-1): SQTIHQWPATLVQPVGSPLSLECTVEGTSNPNLYWYRQAAGRGLQLLFYSVGIGQISSEVPQNLSASRPQDRQFILSSKKLLLSDSGFYLCAWEGQMNTEAFFGQGTRLTVV.

V usage is TRBV7-3 and J usage is TRBJ2-2, with D perhaps TRBD1 (5 bases). Trimming removed 4 bases at V and 3 bases at J, with 9 bases between. This CDR3 contains 14 residues. CDR1 is SGHTA, CDR2 FQGTGA, per germline. This CDR3 is CASSSQEYTGELFF. The CDR3 DNA reads TGTGCCAGCAGCTCACAGGAATACACCGGGGAGCTGTTTTTT.

The chain employs TRBV28 and TRBJ1-2; no definite D call. Trimming removed 8 bases from V and 3 bases from J, with 19 bases in between. This CDR3 spans 15 amino acids. Germline CDR1 is MDHEN and CDR2 is SYDVKM. The CDR3 DNA follows: TGTGCCAGCTCACTGGGAGGAGGTGAATACTATGGCTACACCTTC. Translated: CASSLGGGEYYGYTF.

The V call is TRBV10-3, the J call TRBJ2-5; D might be TRBD2 (7 bases). This CDR3 region has 14 residues. V gave up 6 bases and J gave up 5 bases, with 16 bases separating them. Germline V gene data show CDR1 as ENHRY and CDR2 as SYGVKD. CDR3 in DNA: TGTGCCATCAGCGTAGGGGGGGAGCCGGAGACCCAGTACTTC. It specifies CAISVGGEPETQYF.

This clone has only one observation. The chain employs TRBV14 and TRBJ2-5; 7 positions agree with TRBD1. In germline, CDR1 is SGHDN, CDR2 FVKESK. Germline trimming cut 1 base from V and 9 bases from J; bases unmatched to any gene: 11. This CDR3 is built from 15 residues. CDR3 amino acids: CASSQVRGSSGAQYF. The CDR3 bases are TGTGCCAGCAGCCAAGTCAGGGGGTCGTCAGGGGCCCAGTACTTC.

V usage is TRBV5-1 and J usage is TRBJ1-1, with a weak D call TRBD1 (6 bases). Germline CDR1 is SGHRS and CDR2 is YFSETQ. V was clipped by 4 bases and J by 1 base, with 11 bases between them. The CDR3 runs 14 residues. Written as DNA, the CDR3 is TGCGCCAGCAGCGCGGAACAGGGGAACACTGAAGCTTTCTTT. The encoded protein is CASSAEQGNTEAFF.

The gene calls are TRBV9 and TRBJ2-1, with D possibly TRBD2 on 5 matching bases. V shed 0 bases and J shed 3 bases, with 10 bases lying between them. The germline V gene encodes CDR1 SGDLS and CDR2 YYNGEE. CDR3 size: 15 residues. CDR3 region: CASSVVERSYNEQFF. In DNA, the CDR3 is TGTGCCAGCAGCGTAGTAGAGCGGAGCTACAATGAGCAGTTCTTC.

DNA of the CDR3: TGCAGCGTTGAAGGGACCAGGGGGCATGACACTGAAGCTTTCTTT. Translation gives CSVEGTRGHDTEAFF. J is TRBJ1-1 and V is TRBV29-1, with 8 bases fitting TRBD1. The CDR3 sequence is 15 residues long. CDR1 is SQVTM and CDR2 is ANQGSEA in the germline V gene. Trimming removed 1 base from V and 3 bases from J; junction bases left unmatched: 7.

The gene calls are TRBV5-4 and TRBJ2-7, with TRBD1 identical over 7 bases. Germline V lookup: CDR1 SGHNT, CDR2 YYREEE (reference sequence). V trimming: 2 bases; J trimming: 2 bases; junction bases outside the gene matches: 7. The CDR3 covers 15 residues. CDR3 coding DNA: TGTGCCAGCAGCTTAGAGGGGGCAAGAGCCTACGAGCAGTACTTC. It codes for CASSLEGARAYEQYF.

The chain carries TRBV19 and TRBJ1-2; no reliable D call. This CDR3 region has 11 residues. The germline CDR1 and CDR2 sequences are LNHDA and SQIVND (reference sequence). Deletions cut 6 bases from V and 1 base from J, with 3 bases between. The CDR3 is CASSLNYGYTF. CDR3 DNA sequence: TGTGCCAGTAGCCTTAACTATGGCTACACCTTC.

V gene TRBV28 combines with J gene TRBJ1-2, with 7 bases fitting TRBD1. Germline V gene lookup returns CDR1 MDHEN and CDR2 SYDVKM. V dropped 10 bases and J dropped 3; count of bases not matched to a gene: 5. This CDR3 has 12 amino acids. DNA for the CDR3: TGTGCCACCCGACAGGGCTACTATGGCTACACCTTC. This sequence encodes CATRQGYYGYTF.

This clone was recorded only once. The sample holds other DNA sequences that translate to the same CDR3. The chain links TRBV19 to TRBJ1-1; D remains ambiguous. Germline CDR1 LNHDA, CDR2 SQIVND (reference sequence). This CDR3 is built from 12 residues. V shed 6 bases and J shed 1 base, with 6 bases lying between them. This CDR3 reads CASSTRNTEAFF. For the CDR3, the DNA is TGTGCCAGTAGCACAAGGAACACTGAAGCTTTCTTT. Looking up the rest from reference TRBV19 and TRBJ1-1 gives the full variable domain: DGGITQSPKYLFRKEGQNVTLSCEQNLNHDAMYWYRQDPGQGLRLIYYSQIVNDFQKGDIAEGYSVSREKKESFPLTVTSAQKNPTAFYLCASSTRNTEAFFGQGTRLTVV.

The V gene is TRBV7-3, the J gene TRBJ2-2, with a possible D match to TRBD2 (5 bases). This CDR3 contains 16 residues. V gave up 3 bases and J gave up 5 bases, with 16 bases separating them. CDR1 is SGHTA, CDR2 FQGTGA, per germline. The DNA of the CDR3 is TGTGCCAGCAGCTTTAATCGTGGGAGTGTAACCGGGGAGCTGTTTTTT. Protein: CASSFNRGSVTGELFF.

This clone occurred a few times. The chain joins TRBV19 to TRBJ2-7; D possibly corresponds to TRBD2 (5 bases). CDR3 length equals 14 residues. In germline, CDR1 is LNHDA, CDR2 SQIVND (reference sequence). Trimming took off 3 bases at V and 6 bases at J, with 15 bases between the two ends. The CDR3 nucleotides are TGTGCCAGTAGTATCGGGCTAGCTCAAGGCGAGCAGTACTTC. Its translation is CASSIGLAQGEQYF.

The chain has TRBV2 and TRBJ1-5; D may be TRBD1 (6 bases). V was shortened by 6 bases and J by 3 bases, with 18 bases between the two germline ends. Germline CDR1 and CDR2: SNHLY and FYNNEI. The CDR3 spans 16 residues. The CDR3: CASSFLRGKDNQPQHF. CDR3 DNA: TGTGCCAGCAGCTTCCTCAGGGGAAAGGACAATCAGCCCCAGCATTTT.

The V call is TRBV6-2 or TRBV6-3, the J call TRBJ2-3; tentatively, D is TRBD1 (5 bases). Germline lookup yields CDR1 MNHEY and CDR2 SVGEGT. CDR3 size: 14 residues. V dropped 4 bases and J dropped 4 bases, with 12 bases sitting between them. In nucleotides, the CDR3 is TGTGCCAGCAGTTCACAGGATCCGGCAGATACGCAGTATTTT. The encoded protein is CASSSQDPADTQYF.